A single sample is the source of the 32 T cell receptor beta chains below, sequenced in a study of CXCR4 blockade with PD-1 therapy in pancreatic cancer. The repertoire was sequenced with immunoSEQ multiplex PCR; TCRdb's copy has only in-frame clones and lacks some. The sample has approximately 17,000 clones, over 60% seen once. The sequenced sample was tumor tissue. Receptor source: a human donor with pancreatic ductal adenocarcinoma.

This clone was seen just once. The CDR3 loop reads CANSSSWVGTDTQYF. In nucleotides, the CDR3 is TGTGCCAACAGCAGTTCCTGGGTCGGGACAGATACGCAGTATTTT. The genes are TRBV28 and TRBJ2-3; D is unresolved. Trimming left V 10 bases short and J 3 bases short, with 20 bases between. CDR1 is MDHEN and CDR2 is SYDVKM in the germline V gene. This CDR3 is 15 amino acids long.

The rearrangement uses TRBV11-3 and TRBJ2-1; TRBD1 agrees at 9 bases. In germline, CDR1 is SGHNT, CDR2 YENEEA. V trimming: 5 bases; J trimming: 8 bases; junction bases outside the gene matches: 10. The CDR3 covers 15 residues. The CDR3 DNA reads as TGTGCCAGCAGCACCAGGGGACAGGGTGACGATGAGCAGTTCTTC. Translating gives CASSTRGQGDDEQFF.

The V call is TRBV19, the J call TRBJ2-7; tentatively, D is TRBD2 (5 bases). The ends were cut back, 3 bases at V and 6 bases at J, with 18 bases in the middle. The CDR3 runs 15 residues. Germline V gives CDR1 LNHDA, CDR2 SQIVND (reference sequence). CDR3 residues: CASSISSGPWGEQYF. The CDR3 bases are TGTGCCAGTAGTATCTCAAGCGGTCCCTGGGGCGAGCAGTACTTC.

The chain is built from TRBV23-1 and TRBJ2-4, with 8 bases matching TRBD1. TRBV23-1 is an open reading frame whose function is uncertain. Losses at the gene ends were 4 bases for V and 0 bases for J; bases not matched to a gene: 8. The CDR3 covers 17 residues. CDR3 sequence: CASSPVGTGVAKNIQYF. DNA for the CDR3: TGCGCCAGCAGTCCGGTCGGGACAGGCGTAGCCAAAAACATTCAGTACTTC.

The J gene is TRBJ2-6, the V gene TRBV5-1, with 10 bases aligning to TRBD1. CDR1 is SGHRS, CDR2 YFSETQ, per germline. V gave up 1 base and J gave up 1 base; unmatched junction bases: 5. This CDR3 contains 18 residues. CDR3 coding DNA: TGCGCCAGCAGCTTGACGGGACAGGGGAGGTCTGGGGCCAACGTCCTGACTTTC. This gives the protein CASSLTGQGRSGANVLTF.

The chain has TRBV25-1 and TRBJ1-5, with 8 nucleotides matching TRBD1. CDR1 MGHDK and CDR2 SYGVNS come from the germline V gene. CDR3 length: 15 amino acids. V shed 7 bases, J shed 4 bases, and the junction held 9 bases outside the gene matches. The CDR3 protein is CASIRQGIRNQPQHF. The DNA of the CDR3 is TGTGCCAGCATAAGACAGGGGATAAGGAATCAGCCCCAGCATTTT.

The chain combines TRBV10-3 with TRBJ1-4; 9 nucleotides agree with TRBD1. Trimming removed 10 bases from V and 5 bases from J; junction bases left unmatched: 8. CDR1 is ENHRY and CDR2 is SYGVKD in the germline V gene. CDR3 length: 14 residues. The CDR3 reads CASRRDRVNEKLFF. The CDR3 DNA is TGTGCCAGCCGCCGGGACAGGGTGAATGAAAAACTGTTTTTT.

This clone showed up just a few times. The chain uses TRBV30 and TRBJ2-5; maybe TRBD2 (5 bases). The CDR3 consists of 15 residues. Germline V gene data show CDR1 as GTSNPN and CDR2 as SVGIG (reference sequence). The V and J ends lost 1 base and 2 bases respectively, with 14 bases between them. The CDR3 sequence is CAWSERLSRQETQYF. CDR3 nucleotides: TGTGCCTGGAGTGAGCGGTTGAGTCGGCAAGAGACCCAGTACTTC. Combining the CDR3 with reference TRBV30 and TRBJ2-5 gives the whole variable domain SQTIHQWPATLVQPVGSPLSLECTVEGTSNPNLYWYRQAAGRGLQLLFYSVGIGQISSEVPQNLSASRPQDRQFILSSKKLLLSDSGFYLCAWSERLSRQETQYFGPGTRLLVL.

This clone came up a few times. The chain has TRBV16 and TRBJ2-7, with D uncertain. This CDR3 is 15 amino acids long. The germline V and J ends were trimmed by 4 bases and 0 bases, with 13 bases remaining between them. Germline CDR1 is KGHSY and CDR2 is FQNENV. In DNA, the CDR3 is TGTGCCAGCAGCCCAATTTTGGGAAGCTCCTACGAGCAGTACTTC. It is translated as CASSPILGSSYEQYF.

The chain employs TRBV30 and TRBJ1-1; no clear D. Trimming stripped 3 bases from V and 8 bases from J, with 10 bases between. The CDR3 is made up of 11 amino acids. Germline assignment: CDR1 GTSNPN and CDR2 SVGIG (reference sequence). The CDR3 loop is CAWSGGMEAFF. The CDR3, as DNA: TGTGCCTGGAGCGGAGGGATGGAAGCTTTCTTT. Variable domain in full (rest from reference TRBV30 and TRBJ1-1): SQTIHQWPATLVQPVGSPLSLECTVEGTSNPNLYWYRQAAGRGLQLLFYSVGIGQISSEVPQNLSASRPQDRQFILSSKKLLLSDSGFYLCAWSGGMEAFFGQGTRLTVV.

Only one count was recorded for this clone. V is TRBV28 and J is TRBJ2-3; maybe TRBD2 (6 bases). Trimming left V 4 bases short and J 8 bases short, with 16 bases between. Germline V gene data show CDR1 as MDHEN and CDR2 as SYDVKM. This CDR3 spans 14 amino acids. The CDR3: CASSSRDSVGTQYF. Here the CDR3 DNA reads TGTGCCAGCAGTTCTCGGGACTCGGTGGGTACGCAGTATTTT. Full variable domain (outside the CDR3, taken from reference TRBV28 and TRBJ2-3): DVKVTQSSRYLVKRTGEKVFLECVQDMDHENMFWYRQDPGLGLRLIYFSYDVKMKEKGDIPEGYSVSREKKERFSLILESASTNQTSMYLCASSSRDSVGTQYFGPGTRLTVL.

The V call is TRBV15, the J call TRBJ2-7, with 10 bases matching TRBD2. Germline values: CDR1 LNHNV, CDR2 YYDKDF (reference sequence). The J segment lost 4 bases and the V segment lost 2 bases, leaving 2 bases of the junction unmatched. There are 14 residues in the CDR3. CDR3 DNA: TGTGCCACCAGCAGACCTAGCGGGAGTTACGAGCAGTACTTC. As protein: CATSRPSGSYEQYF.

This clone showed up just once. V gene TRBV1 combines with J gene TRBJ2-5; TRBD2 is taken as the D call from the table, unchecked against the DNA. TRBV1 is a documented pseudogene. The CDR3 runs to 12 residues. The CDR3 region is CAASRGMGTQYF. The CDR3 DNA follows: TGCGCCGCTAGCCGGGGGATGGGGACCCAGTACTTC.

J is TRBJ1-2 and V is TRBV28; D not resolved. This CDR3 comprises 12 residues. Germline assignment: CDR1 MDHEN and CDR2 SYDVKM. Trimming removed 6 bases at V and 7 bases at J, with 12 bases between. CDR3 DNA: TGTGCCAGCAGGTCGGGCGGCTTTGGCTACACCTTC. Translating gives CASRSGGFGYTF.

The chain couples TRBV28 to TRBJ2-3; 8 nucleotides match TRBD1. The CDR3 loop spans 16 amino acids. Trimming at V came to 4 bases and at J to 0 bases, leaving 6 bases not matched to a gene. Germline V gene lookup returns CDR1 MDHEN and CDR2 SYDVKM. In DNA form, the CDR3 reads TGTGCCAGCAGTTCGGGGGACAGGAGTAGCACAGATACGCAGTATTTT. Protein product: CASSSGDRSSTDTQYF.

The rearrangement links TRBV9 to TRBJ1-4, with TRBD1 matching over 7 bases. Looked up from germline, CDR1 is SGDLS and CDR2 is YYNGEE. The V segment lost 2 bases and the J segment 8 bases; nucleotides outside the gene matches: 6. There are 14 residues in the CDR3. CDR3 nucleotides: TGTGCCAGCAGCGTCGACAGGGTAGGGGAAAAACTGTTTTTT. Protein sequence: CASSVDRVGEKLFF.

The chain has TRBV4-1 and TRBJ1-5; D is undetermined. Germline V lookup: CDR1 MGHRA, CDR2 YSYEKL. V gave up 4 bases and J gave up 8 bases, with 12 bases separating them. The CDR3 runs to 13 residues. As DNA, the CDR3 is TGCGCCAGCAGCCCGCCCTCCTCAAAGCCCCAGCATTTT. Protein sequence: CASSPPSSKPQHF.

The chain employs TRBV28 and TRBJ2-3; D is possibly TRBD2 (6 bases). V lost 5 bases to trimming and J lost 0 bases, with 15 bases between them. This CDR3 has 16 residues. The germline gives CDR1 MDHEN, CDR2 SYDVKM. The CDR3 sequence is CASSGNIAESTDTQYF. The CDR3 DNA reads TGTGCCAGCAGTGGGAATATAGCGGAAAGCACAGATACGCAGTATTTT.

V and J are TRBV12-5 and TRBJ2-1, with 13 bases matching TRBD2. The CDR3 is 15 amino acids. Germline V gives CDR1 LGHNT, CDR2 FRNRAP. The CDR3 region has the DNA TGTGCCAGCACTAGCGGGAGGGGCACCTACAATGAGCAGTTCTTC. It codes for CASTSGRGTYNEQFF.

This clone was counted a few times. The chain joins TRBV11-3 to TRBJ1-1; 7 nucleotides align to TRBD1. The CDR3 runs to 14 residues. J lost 4 bases, V lost 5 bases, and 7 bases had no gene match. Germline CDR1 is SGHNT and CDR2 is YENEEA. CDR3 coding DNA: TGTGCCAGCAGCCTGGACAGGACCGTCACTGAAGCTTTCTTT. This encodes CASSLDRTVTEAFF.

The rearrangement uses TRBV19 and TRBJ1-1, with a tentative D call TRBD1 (6 bases). This CDR3 has 16 residues. Between the trimmed V and J ends, which lost 4 bases and 0 bases, there was a span of 15 bases. Germline V CDR1 and CDR2: LNHDA, SQIVND (reference sequence). CDR3 nucleotide sequence: TGTGCCAGTAGTAGGGGGGCAAAAGGACTGAACACTGAAGCTTTCTTT. Protein product: CASSRGAKGLNTEAFF.

V is TRBV18 and J is TRBJ2-3; D is unresolved. Trimming stripped 8 bases from V and 0 bases from J, with 9 bases between. Germline values: CDR1 KGHSH, CDR2 LQKENI. The CDR3 consists of 13 residues. The CDR3 loop is CASLRTSTDTQYF. CDR3 coding DNA: TGTGCCAGCCTCAGGACGAGCACAGATACGCAGTATTTT.

The gene calls are TRBV29-1 and TRBJ1-1; 9 bases are a match to TRBD1. This CDR3 spans 14 amino acids. Losses at the gene ends were 6 bases for V and 3 bases for J; bases not matched to a gene: 8. The germline CDR1 and CDR2 sequences are SQVTM and ANQGSEA. The CDR3: CSVTDRGRDTEAFF. Here the CDR3 DNA reads TGCAGCGTCACGGACAGGGGTAGGGACACTGAAGCTTTCTTT.

The chain combines TRBV29-1 with TRBJ2-1; D remains ambiguous. Trimming cost V 3 bases and J 4 bases, with 7 bases left between them. CDR3 length: 12 residues. CDR1 and CDR2 from the germline V gene are SQVTM and ANQGSEA. The CDR3 DNA reads TGCAGCGTTGACGCGACTTACAATGAGCAGTTCTTC. Its protein is CSVDATYNEQFF.

This rearrangement joins TRBV29-1 to TRBJ1-3; D not certain. With 4 bases removed from V and 2 bases from J, the gap between germline ends came to 6 bases. There are 12 residues in the CDR3. In germline, CDR1 is SQVTM, CDR2 ANQGSEA. The CDR3 loop reads CSVGGAGNTIYF. The CDR3 bases are TGCAGCGTTGGAGGTGCTGGAAACACCATATATTTT.

The chain joins TRBV19 to TRBJ2-1; 9 nucleotides match TRBD1. CDR1 and CDR2 from the germline V gene are LNHDA and SQIVND (reference sequence). The CDR3 has 14 residues. The J segment lost 9 bases and the V segment lost 5 bases, leaving 8 bases of the junction unmatched. CDR3 region: CASSPGQGRGEQFF. The CDR3 bases are TGTGCCAGTAGTCCTGGACAGGGGAGAGGTGAGCAGTTCTTC.

This rearrangement joins TRBV28 to TRBJ1-5; 7 positions agree with TRBD1. Per the germline V gene, CDR1 is MDHEN and CDR2 is SYDVKM. This CDR3 is built from 14 residues. After removal of 3 bases from V and 4 bases from J, the junction contained 3 bases not matched to a gene. In DNA, the CDR3 is TGTGCCAGCAGTTTCGACAGGGCAAATCAGCCCCAGCATTTT. Translating it yields CASSFDRANQPQHF.

The rearrangement uses TRBV28 and TRBJ2-7; possibly TRBD1 or TRBD2 for D (7 bases each). CDR3 length equals 15 residues. The germline V and J ends were trimmed by 2 bases and 1 base, with 12 bases remaining between them. The germline gives CDR1 MDHEN, CDR2 SYDVKM. The CDR3 loop reads CASSLQRGQSYEQYF. In DNA, the CDR3 is TGTGCCAGCAGTTTACAGCGGGGACAGTCCTACGAGCAGTACTTC.

V and J are TRBV19 and TRBJ2-7; tentative D call: TRBD2 (6 bases). This CDR3 has 16 amino acids. CDR1 LNHDA and CDR2 SQIVND come from the germline V gene (reference sequence). Trimming left V 5 bases short and J 2 bases short, with 19 bases between. DNA for the CDR3: TGTGCCAGTAGTCCCTTAGCTGGTGGAGGGACCTACGAGCAGTACTTC. Translated, it gives CASSPLAGGGTYEQYF.

The chain links TRBV19 to TRBJ2-3; 8 positions agree with TRBD2. The CDR3 length is 14 residues. The V and J ends lost 3 bases and 5 bases, in that order; junction bases with no gene match: 4. Germline CDR1 is LNHDA and CDR2 is SQIVND (reference sequence). This CDR3 reads CASSISGRVDTQYF. Written as DNA, the CDR3 is TGTGCCAGTAGTATCAGCGGGAGAGTAGATACGCAGTATTTT.

The V call is TRBV19, the J call TRBJ2-3; D gene uncertain. Trimming cost V 2 bases and J 3 bases, with 6 bases left between them. Germline CDR1 LNHDA, CDR2 SQIVND (reference sequence). The CDR3 is 13 amino acids. The CDR3, as DNA: TGTGCCAGTAGTATACTAGGGACAGATACGCAGTATTTT. Translating it yields CASSILGTDTQYF.

This rearrangement joins TRBV19 to TRBJ1-2; 8 bases agree with TRBD1. Per germline, CDR1 LNHDA and CDR2 SQIVND (reference sequence). J lost 5 bases, V lost 5 bases, and 10 bases had no gene match. The CDR3 runs 15 residues. The CDR3 DNA is TGTGCCAGTAGTCTTTGGGGACAGGCGGGTTATGGCTACACCTTC. Amino acids: CASSLWGQAGYGYTF.